This T cell receptor (beta chain) was sequenced during a study of metastatic and nonmetastatic thyroid tumors. Study-level background: Patients with malignant and benign thyroid disease provided blood and tumor or nodule tissue, whose repertoires were compared.

Study findings and constraints: It was reportedly found that TCR beta diversity was significantly higher in malignant thyroid tumors than in benign nodules, a difference seen in both blood and tumor samples.

Original processing notes: The study took CDR3 differences across clinicopathological groups and made a distant-metastasis classifier for papillary thyroid cancer from them. MiXCR was used by TCRdb to re-call the PCR reads. These V and J calls rely on TCRdb rather than the paper's analysis. The sample lists fewer than 12,000 clones, over 25% seen once, with 7.5% to 10% in the top ten. No patient had received any treatment before thyroid surgery. Remarks on this clone: What it recognizes is unknown.

The source material was tumor tissue. This TCR was recovered from a female donor with papillary thyroid cancer or a benign thyroid nodule (not recorded which). Some clones in this sample may be carry-over from other donors' samples.

The CDR3 region is CASSFAGGPQTQYF. The CDR3 DNA reads as TGTGCCAGCAGTTTCGCGGGGGGGCCGCAGACCCAGTACTTC. This rearrangement joins TRBV12-3 or TRBV12-4 to TRBJ2-5; 9 bases align to TRBD2. This CDR3 is built from 14 residues. Trimming took 3 bases from V and 6 from J; bases not matched to a gene: 5.